These 21 T cell receptor beta chains came from one sample sequenced in a study of shared clonotypes between healthy human individuals. The table came from immunoSEQ multiplex PCR; TCRdb's copy has only in-frame clones and leaves some out. This table has approximately 2,000,000 clones, approximately 90% appearing once. Sequenced: naive CD4+ T cells from PBMCs. The subset is: CD45RA+ positively selected. These receptors all stem from a man aged 18 to 30 in good health. Some clones in this sample may be carry-over from other donors' samples.

The chain has TRBV19 and TRBJ1-5; D may be TRBD1 (5 bases). The CDR3 is 17 residues long. V lost 3 bases and J lost 4, with 19 bases in between. Germline V CDR1 and CDR2: LNHDA, SQIVND (reference sequence). The CDR3 DNA sequence: TGTGCCAGTAGTATGGGCCGGGGCGGGAGCATTAATCAGCCCCAGCATTTT. Its translation: CASSMGRGGSINQPQHF. Full variable domain (outside the CDR3, taken from reference TRBV19 and TRBJ1-5): DGGITQSPKYLFRKEGQNVTLSCEQNLNHDAMYWYRQDPGQGLRLIYYSQIVNDFQKGDIAEGYSVSREKKESFPLTVTSAQKNPTAFYLCASSMGRGGSINQPQHFGDGTRLSIL.

V usage is TRBV28 and J usage is TRBJ2-1; 8 positions match TRBD2. The germline CDR1 and CDR2 sequences are MDHEN and SYDVKM. Trimming cost V 10 bases and J 6 bases; bases outside gene matches: 8. The CDR3 contains 13 residues. The CDR3 bases are TGTGCCACCGACCAAGCGGGAGCCAATGAGCAGTTCTTC. This gives the protein CATDQAGANEQFF.

This chain joins TRBV9 and TRBJ2-6, with 9 bases aligning to TRBD2. The CDR3 runs 17 residues. Germline CDR1 and CDR2: SGDLS and YYNGEE. With V trimmed by 4 bases and J by 5 bases, 10 bases remained unmatched. The CDR3, as DNA: TGTGCCAGCAGCACTAGCGGGTCCCCTGGCTGGGCCAACGTCCTGACTTTC. Its translation is CASSTSGSPGWANVLTF.

This clone has more than one count but fewer than ten. The identical CDR3 is also encoded by other nucleotide sequences in the sample. The chain links TRBV5-1 to TRBJ2-7; 7 positions match TRBD2. V gave up 0 bases and J gave up 0 bases; unmatched junction bases: 3. CDR1 and CDR2 from the germline V gene are SGHRS and YFSETQ. The CDR3 spans 15 residues. The CDR3: CASSLDGGSSYEQYF. The DNA of the CDR3 is TGCGCCAGCAGCTTGGATGGCGGGAGCTCCTACGAGCAGTACTTC.

V gene TRBV27 combines with J gene TRBJ2-1, with 12 bases that match TRBD2. Germline loops: CDR1 MNHEY, CDR2 SMNVEV (reference sequence). After removal of 5 bases from V and 0 bases from J, the junction contained 8 bases not matched to a gene. The CDR3 contains 18 residues. The CDR3 here is CASSTGTSGLYSYNEQFF. For the CDR3, the DNA is TGTGCCAGCAGTACCGGGACTAGCGGGTTGTACTCCTACAATGAGCAGTTCTTC.

This clone was recorded only once. The rearrangement joins TRBV2 to TRBJ2-4; 7 nucleotides match TRBD2. V trimming: 0 bases; J trimming: 1 base; junction bases outside the gene matches: 0. Germline V lookup: CDR1 SNHLY, CDR2 FYNNEI. The CDR3 spans 15 residues. The CDR3 DNA reads TGTGCCAGCAGTGAAGCGCGGGGGGCCAAAAACATTCAGTACTTC. It is translated as CASSEARGAKNIQYF.

The rearrangement joins TRBV14 to TRBJ1-1; D uncertain. Per germline, CDR1 SGHDN and CDR2 FVKESK. With 4 bases removed from V and 4 bases from J, the gap between germline ends came to 10 bases. This CDR3 contains 13 residues. This CDR3 reads CASSRTSSTEAFF. The CDR3 bases are TGTGCCAGCAGCCGGACGAGTTCCACTGAAGCTTTCTTT. The complete variable domain, with remaining parts taken from reference TRBV14 and TRBJ1-1, reads EAGVTQFPSHSVIEKGQTVTLRCDPISGHDNLYWYRRVMGKEIKFLLHFVKESKQDESGMPNNRFLAERTGGTYSTLKVQPAELEDSGVYFCASSRTSSTEAFFGQGTRLTVV.

The chain couples TRBV30 to TRBJ2-7, with 7 nucleotides matching TRBD1. This CDR3 is built from 13 residues. V lost 0 bases to trimming and J lost 4 bases; unmatched junction nucleotides: 3. Germline CDR1 and CDR2: GTSNPN and SVGIG (reference sequence). The CDR3 protein is CAWSVMTGYEQYF. Here the CDR3 DNA reads TGTGCCTGGAGTGTTATGACAGGGTACGAGCAGTACTTC.

This clone occurred a few times. V usage is TRBV5-1 and J usage is TRBJ1-2; D remains unclear. The length of the CDR3 is 13 residues. Per the germline V gene, CDR1 is SGHRS and CDR2 is YFSETQ. With 0 bases removed from V and 7 bases from J, the gap between germline ends came to 10 bases. The CDR3 sequence: CASSLVGQLGYTF. CDR3 DNA: TGCGCCAGCAGCTTGGTAGGGCAGCTTGGCTACACCTTC.

The gene calls are TRBV10-3 and TRBJ2-1; 13 bases map to TRBD2. V shed 5 bases and J 8 bases; nucleotides not matched to a gene: 9. This CDR3 has 16 residues. Germline assignment: CDR1 ENHRY and CDR2 SYGVKD. CDR3: CAISTGLAGRRDEQFF. The CDR3 DNA reads as TGTGCCATCAGTACGGGACTAGCGGGGAGGAGGGATGAGCAGTTCTTC.

The chain carries TRBV28 and TRBJ1-2, with D perhaps TRBD1 (5 bases). Germline values: CDR1 MDHEN, CDR2 SYDVKM. The V end was cut by 5 bases, the J end by 4 bases, with 17 bases between. This CDR3 is built from 15 residues. The CDR3 region is CASSTNGGGVYGYTF. The CDR3 nucleotides read TGTGCCAGCAGTACCAACGGTGGAGGGGTCTATGGCTACACCTTC.

V gene TRBV5-6 combines with J gene TRBJ1-6; no reliable D call. This CDR3 has 14 residues. V was cut by 1 base and J by 7 bases, with 9 bases left in between. Germline V lookup: CDR1 SGHDT, CDR2 YYEEEE. The CDR3 is CASSLTGLNSPLHF. Here the CDR3 DNA reads TGTGCCAGCAGCTTGACCGGGTTGAATTCACCCCTCCACTTT.

The chain uses TRBV2 and TRBJ2-1; D might be TRBD2 (6 bases). Germline lookup yields CDR1 SNHLY and CDR2 FYNNEI. This CDR3 contains 14 residues. V was shortened by 4 bases and J by 2 bases, with 9 bases between the two germline ends. CDR3: CASSAGRTYNEQFF. The CDR3 nucleotides read TGTGCCAGCAGTGCCGGGAGAACCTACAATGAGCAGTTCTTC. Variable domain in full (rest from reference TRBV2 and TRBJ2-1): EPEVTQTPSHQVTQMGQEVILRCVPISNHLYFYWYRQILGQKVEFLVSFYNNEISEKSEIFDDQFSVERPDGSNFTLKIRSTKLEDSAMYFCASSAGRTYNEQFFGPGTRLTVL.

This rearrangement joins TRBV7-9 to TRBJ2-2; D may be TRBD1 or TRBD2 (5 bases each). Trimming removed 5 bases at V and 11 bases at J, with 12 bases between. Germline CDR1 reads SEHNR; CDR2 reads FQNEAQ (reference sequence). This CDR3 has 12 residues. The chain's CDR3 is CASSGTIHELFF. The CDR3 coding sequence is TGTGCCAGCAGCGGGACGATACACGAGCTGTTTTTT.

The chain has TRBV23-1 and TRBJ2-7; the match to TRBD2 covers 7 bases. TRBV23-1 is treated as an ORF (open reading frame) with a function not yet certain. The trim removed 7 bases at V and 10 bases at J, leaving 13 bases unmatched. The CDR3 contains 13 residues. Written as DNA, the CDR3 is TGCGCCAGCAACCACCGGGAGGCTACGAAACAGTACTTC. The encoded protein is CASNHREATKQYF.

The chain links TRBV30 to TRBJ2-2; 14 bases line up with TRBD2. The CDR3 is 15 residues long. CDR1 GTSNPN and CDR2 SVGIG come from the germline V gene (reference sequence). With 3 bases clipped from V and 6 bases from J, the junction kept 3 bases outside the gene matches. CDR3 protein: CAWSAGLAGAGELFF. CDR3 coding DNA: TGTGCCTGGAGCGCGGGACTAGCGGGAGCCGGGGAGCTGTTTTTT.

The J gene is TRBJ1-5, the V gene TRBV28; D is undetermined. The V gene lost 3 bases and the J gene lost 2 bases, with 14 bases spanning the gap. Germline loops: CDR1 MDHEN, CDR2 SYDVKM. This CDR3 region has 16 residues. CDR3 sequence: CASSFLSGGGNQPQHF. Here the CDR3 DNA reads TGTGCCAGCAGTTTTCTCTCCGGTGGGGGCAATCAGCCCCAGCATTTT.

This chain joins TRBV4-2 and TRBJ1-2; D is possibly TRBD1 (5 bases). This CDR3 is 15 amino acids long. Germline V gene lookup returns CDR1 LGHNA and CDR2 YNFKEQ. V lost 4 bases to trimming and J lost 6 bases, with 18 bases between them. Here the CDR3 DNA reads TGTGCCAGCAGCCGGGGCACATCCTATACAAATGGCTACACCTTC. Protein sequence: CASSRGTSYTNGYTF.

The rearrangement joins TRBV30 to TRBJ2-1, with D perhaps matching TRBD2 (6 bases). Trimming removed 8 bases from V and 0 bases from J, with 14 bases in between. The CDR3 extends over 14 amino acids. CDR1 GTSNPN and CDR2 SVGIG come from the germline V gene (reference sequence). The DNA for the CDR3 is TGTGCCGGGGGTAGCGGAAGCTCCTACAATGAGCAGTTCTTC. Translating gives CAGGSGSSYNEQFF.

Turning to this clone: The identical CDR3 is also encoded by other nucleotide sequences in the sample. This sequence joins TRBV9 and TRBJ1-3; the D is unclear. Deletions cut 3 bases from V and 1 base from J, with 8 bases between. CDR1 SGDLS and CDR2 YYNGEE come from the germline V gene. The CDR3 totals 14 residues. The CDR3 reads CASSAGSSGNTIYF. CDR3 nucleotides: TGTGCCAGCAGCGCTGGGTCATCTGGAAACACCATATATTTT.

The CDR3, as DNA: TGCGCCAGCAGCCAAGACGCTCGCGATAGCGGGAGGTCCTACAATGAGCAGTTCTTC. Encoded protein: CASSQDARDSGRSYNEQFF. V and J are TRBV4-1 and TRBJ2-1; 10 bases are a match to TRBD2. The germline V gene has CDR1 MGHRA and CDR2 YSYEKL. J was trimmed by 1 base and V by 0 bases; bases with no gene match: 9. The CDR3 is made up of 19 amino acids.